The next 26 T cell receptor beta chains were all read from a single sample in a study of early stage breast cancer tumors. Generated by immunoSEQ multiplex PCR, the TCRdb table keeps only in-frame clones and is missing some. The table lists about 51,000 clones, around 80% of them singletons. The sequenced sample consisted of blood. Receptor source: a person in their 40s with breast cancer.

Written as DNA, the CDR3 is TGTGCCAGTAGTCCTCTGACAGGGGACGGTAACTATGGCTACACCTTC. Translated, it gives CASSPLTGDGNYGYTF. J is TRBJ1-2 and V is TRBV19, with 8 bases that match TRBD1. Trimming removed 5 bases from V and 1 base from J; junction bases left unmatched: 9. Per the germline V gene, CDR1 is LNHDA and CDR2 is SQIVND (reference sequence). The CDR3 runs 16 residues.

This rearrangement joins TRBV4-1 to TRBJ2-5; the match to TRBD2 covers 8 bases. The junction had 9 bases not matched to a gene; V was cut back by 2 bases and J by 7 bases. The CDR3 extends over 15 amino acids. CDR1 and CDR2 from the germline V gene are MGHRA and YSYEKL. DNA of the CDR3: TGCGCCAGCAGCCAACTCGGACTAGCTACGGGGACCCAGTACTTC. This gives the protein CASSQLGLATGTQYF.

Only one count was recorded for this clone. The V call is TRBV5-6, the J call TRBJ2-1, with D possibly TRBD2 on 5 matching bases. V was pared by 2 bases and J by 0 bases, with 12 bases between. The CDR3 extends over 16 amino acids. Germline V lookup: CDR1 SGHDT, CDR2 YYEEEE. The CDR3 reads CASSFGVSDSYNEQFF. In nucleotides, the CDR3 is TGTGCCAGCAGCTTTGGAGTTAGCGACTCCTACAATGAGCAGTTCTTC.

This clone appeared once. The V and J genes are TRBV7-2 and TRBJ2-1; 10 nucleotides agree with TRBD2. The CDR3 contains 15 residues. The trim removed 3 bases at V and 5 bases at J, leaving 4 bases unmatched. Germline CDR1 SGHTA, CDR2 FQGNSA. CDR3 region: CASSLEAGGHNEQFF. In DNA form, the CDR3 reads TGTGCCAGCAGCTTGGAAGCGGGAGGGCACAATGAGCAGTTCTTC.

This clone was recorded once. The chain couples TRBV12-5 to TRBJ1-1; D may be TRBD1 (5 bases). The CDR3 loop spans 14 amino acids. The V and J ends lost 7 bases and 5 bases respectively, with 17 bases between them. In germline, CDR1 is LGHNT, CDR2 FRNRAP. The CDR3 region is CASAPGGESTEAFF. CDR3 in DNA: TGTGCTAGTGCCCCTGGGGGGGAGTCTACTGAAGCTTTCTTT.

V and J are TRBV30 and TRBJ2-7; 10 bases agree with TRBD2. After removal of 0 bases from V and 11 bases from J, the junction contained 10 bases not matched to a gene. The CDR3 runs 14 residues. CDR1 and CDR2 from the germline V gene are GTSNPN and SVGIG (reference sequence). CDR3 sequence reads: CAWSVGASGSREYF. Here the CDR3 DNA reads TGTGCCTGGAGTGTCGGGGCTAGCGGGAGTCGGGAGTACTTC.

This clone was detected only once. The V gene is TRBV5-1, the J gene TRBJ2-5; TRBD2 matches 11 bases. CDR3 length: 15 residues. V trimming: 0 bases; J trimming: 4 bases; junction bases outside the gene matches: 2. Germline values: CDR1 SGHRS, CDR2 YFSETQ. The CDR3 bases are TGCGCCAGCAGCTTGGTCCTAGCGGGGGGAGAGACCCAGTACTTC. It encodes CASSLVLAGGETQYF.

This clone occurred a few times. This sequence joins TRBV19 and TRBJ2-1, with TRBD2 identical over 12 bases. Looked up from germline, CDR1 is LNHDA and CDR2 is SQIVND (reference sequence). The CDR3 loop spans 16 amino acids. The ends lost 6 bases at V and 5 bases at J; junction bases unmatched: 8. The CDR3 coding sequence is TGTGCCAGTAGCTTGCTAGCGGGAGGGCAGAACAATGAGCAGTTCTTC. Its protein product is CASSLLAGGQNNEQFF.

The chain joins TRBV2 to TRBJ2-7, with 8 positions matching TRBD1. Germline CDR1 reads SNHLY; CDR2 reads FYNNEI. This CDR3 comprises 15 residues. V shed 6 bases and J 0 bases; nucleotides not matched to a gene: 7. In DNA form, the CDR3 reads TGTGCCAGCAGCTCCGGGACAGGCCTCTCCTACGAGCAGTACTTC. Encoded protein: CASSSGTGLSYEQYF.

The CDR3 sequence is CSVEDELAGTYSTDTQYF. The CDR3 nucleotides read TGCAGCGTTGAAGATGAGCTAGCGGGGACCTATAGCACAGATACGCAGTATTTT. The chain has TRBV29-1 and TRBJ2-3; 9 bases fit TRBD2. Trimming took 0 bases from V and 0 from J; bases not matched to a gene: 10. There are 18 residues in the CDR3. Germline lookup yields CDR1 SQVTM and CDR2 ANQGSEA.

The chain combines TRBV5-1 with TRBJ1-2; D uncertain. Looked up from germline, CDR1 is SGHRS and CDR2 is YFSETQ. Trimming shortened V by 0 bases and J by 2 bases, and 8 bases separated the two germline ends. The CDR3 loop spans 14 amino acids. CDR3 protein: CASSLGDTNYGYTF. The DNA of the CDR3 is TGCGCCAGCAGCTTGGGAGACACCAACTATGGCTACACCTTC.

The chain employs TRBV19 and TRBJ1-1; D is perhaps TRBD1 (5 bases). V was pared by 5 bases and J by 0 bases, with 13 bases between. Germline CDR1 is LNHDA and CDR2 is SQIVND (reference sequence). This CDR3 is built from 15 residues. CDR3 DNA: TGTGCCAGTAGTTCGGGGGTACTAATGAACACTGAAGCTTTCTTT. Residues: CASSSGVLMNTEAFF.

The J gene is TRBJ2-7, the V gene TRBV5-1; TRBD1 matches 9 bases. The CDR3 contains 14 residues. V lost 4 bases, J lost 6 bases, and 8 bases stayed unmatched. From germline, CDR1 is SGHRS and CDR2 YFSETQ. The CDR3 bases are TGCGCCAGCAGCCCGGGGACAGGGAAATTCGAGCAGTACTTC. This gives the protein CASSPGTGKFEQYF.

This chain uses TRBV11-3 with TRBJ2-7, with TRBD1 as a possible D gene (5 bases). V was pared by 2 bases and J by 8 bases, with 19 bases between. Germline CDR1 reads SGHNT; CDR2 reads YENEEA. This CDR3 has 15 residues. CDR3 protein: CASSLPTGPHSKQYF. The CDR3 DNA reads TGTGCCAGCAGCTTACCCACAGGCCCTCACTCGAAGCAGTACTTC. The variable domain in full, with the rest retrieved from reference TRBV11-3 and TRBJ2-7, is EAGVVQSPRYKIIEKKQPVAFWCNPISGHNTLYWYLQNLGQGPELLIRYENEEAVDDSQLPKDRFSAERLKGVDSTLKIQPAELGDSAVYLCASSLPTGPHSKQYFGPGTRLTVT.

The CDR3 is CASSLDPGSEAFF. CDR3 nucleotides: TGTGCCAGCAGCTTAGATCCGGGGTCTGAAGCTTTCTTT. The J gene is TRBJ1-1, the V gene TRBV11-3; D ambiguous. There are 13 residues in the CDR3. V lost 0 bases to trimming and J lost 6 bases, with 8 bases between them. Germline-derived CDR1 and CDR2 are SGHNT and YENEEA. The whole variable domain, remainder taken from reference TRBV11-3 and TRBJ1-1, is EAGVVQSPRYKIIEKKQPVAFWCNPISGHNTLYWYLQNLGQGPELLIRYENEEAVDDSQLPKDRFSAERLKGVDSTLKIQPAELGDSAVYLCASSLDPGSEAFFGQGTRLTVV.

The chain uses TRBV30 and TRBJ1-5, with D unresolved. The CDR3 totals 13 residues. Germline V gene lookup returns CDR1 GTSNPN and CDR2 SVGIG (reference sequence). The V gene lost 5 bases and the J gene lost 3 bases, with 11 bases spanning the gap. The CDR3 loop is CAWATRANQPQHF. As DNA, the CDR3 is TGTGCCTGGGCTACAAGAGCCAATCAGCCCCAGCATTTT. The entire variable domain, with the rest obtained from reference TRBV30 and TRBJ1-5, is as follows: SQTIHQWPATLVQPVGSPLSLECTVEGTSNPNLYWYRQAAGRGLQLLFYSVGIGQISSEVPQNLSASRPQDRQFILSSKKLLLSDSGFYLCAWATRANQPQHFGDGTRLSIL.

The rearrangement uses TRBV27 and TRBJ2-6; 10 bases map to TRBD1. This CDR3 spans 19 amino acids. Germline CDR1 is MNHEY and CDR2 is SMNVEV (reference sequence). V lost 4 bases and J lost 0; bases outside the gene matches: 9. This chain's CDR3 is CASSSSPGQGYSGANVLTF. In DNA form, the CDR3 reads TGTGCCAGCAGTTCATCACCGGGACAGGGGTACTCTGGGGCCAACGTCCTGACTTTC.

The CDR3 DNA reads TGTGCCAGTAGTATAGATGGTCGGGGGGCTTCCTATGGCTACACCTTC. It yields the protein CASSIDGRGASYGYTF. The chain couples TRBV19 to TRBJ1-2, with D possibly TRBD1 on 6 matching bases. The CDR3 has 16 amino acids. Trimming pared 0 bases from V and 4 bases from J, leaving 15 bases between. CDR1 and CDR2 from the germline V gene are LNHDA and SQIVND (reference sequence).

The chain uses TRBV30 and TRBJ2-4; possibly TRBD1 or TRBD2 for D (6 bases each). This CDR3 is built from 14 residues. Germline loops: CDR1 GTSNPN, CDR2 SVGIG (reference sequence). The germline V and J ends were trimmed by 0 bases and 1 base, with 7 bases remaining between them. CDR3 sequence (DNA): TGTGCCTGGAGTGTAGGGGGGGCCAAAAACATTCAGTACTTC. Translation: CAWSVGGAKNIQYF. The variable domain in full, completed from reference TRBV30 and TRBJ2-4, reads SQTIHQWPATLVQPVGSPLSLECTVEGTSNPNLYWYRQAAGRGLQLLFYSVGIGQISSEVPQNLSASRPQDRQFILSSKKLLLSDSGFYLCAWSVGGAKNIQYFGAGTRLSVL.

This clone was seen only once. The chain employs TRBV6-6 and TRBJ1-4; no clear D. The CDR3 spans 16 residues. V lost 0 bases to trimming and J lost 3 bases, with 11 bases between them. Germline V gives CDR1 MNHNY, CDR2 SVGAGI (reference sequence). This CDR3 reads CASSYSMGMANEKLFF. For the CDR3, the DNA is TGTGCCAGCAGTTACTCGATGGGTATGGCTAATGAAAAACTGTTTTTT.

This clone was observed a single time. The CDR3 DNA sequence: TGTGCCAGCAGCGCGACTCGGACAGGGGATGGCTACACCTTC. This sequence encodes CASSATRTGDGYTF. The rearrangement joins TRBV7-9 to TRBJ1-2; 9 bases agree with TRBD1. Germline lookup yields CDR1 SEHNR and CDR2 FQNEAQ (reference sequence). Germline trimming cut 5 bases from V and 6 bases from J; bases unmatched to any gene: 7. The CDR3 covers 14 residues.

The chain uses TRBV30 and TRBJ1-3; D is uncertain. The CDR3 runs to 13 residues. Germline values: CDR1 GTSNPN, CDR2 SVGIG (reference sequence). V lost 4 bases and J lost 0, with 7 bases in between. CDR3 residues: CAWTGISGNTIYF. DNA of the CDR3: TGTGCCTGGACTGGGATCTCTGGAAACACCATATATTTT.

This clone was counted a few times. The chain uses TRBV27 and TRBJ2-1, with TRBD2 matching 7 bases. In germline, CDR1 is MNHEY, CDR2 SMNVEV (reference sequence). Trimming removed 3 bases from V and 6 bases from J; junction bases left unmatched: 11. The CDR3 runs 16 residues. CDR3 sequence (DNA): TGTGCCAGCAGTTTCTCCTCTTCGCGGGAGTTCAATGAGCAGTTCTTC. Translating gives CASSFSSSREFNEQFF.

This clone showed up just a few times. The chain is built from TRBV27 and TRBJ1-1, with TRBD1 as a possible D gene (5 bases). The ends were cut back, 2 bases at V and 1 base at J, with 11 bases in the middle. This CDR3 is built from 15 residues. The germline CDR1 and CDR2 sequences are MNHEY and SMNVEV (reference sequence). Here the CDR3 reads CASSLQGITNTEAFF. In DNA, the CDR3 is TGTGCCAGCAGTTTACAGGGTATCACGAACACTGAAGCTTTCTTT.

The CDR3 coding sequence is TGTGCCAGCAGTGGGAGCCCAGAGCAGTACTTC. Translation gives CASSGSPEQYF. This chain connects TRBV2 to TRBJ2-7, with unresolved D. The CDR3 has 11 amino acids. The V end was cut by 4 bases, the J end by 7 bases, with 8 bases between. Germline assignment: CDR1 SNHLY and CDR2 FYNNEI.

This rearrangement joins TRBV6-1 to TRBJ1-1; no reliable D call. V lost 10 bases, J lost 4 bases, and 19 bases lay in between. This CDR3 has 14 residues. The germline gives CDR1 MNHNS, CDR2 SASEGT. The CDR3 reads CATLGPGGGTEAFF. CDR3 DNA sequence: TGTGCCACCCTCGGACCAGGCGGCGGCACTGAAGCTTTCTTT.